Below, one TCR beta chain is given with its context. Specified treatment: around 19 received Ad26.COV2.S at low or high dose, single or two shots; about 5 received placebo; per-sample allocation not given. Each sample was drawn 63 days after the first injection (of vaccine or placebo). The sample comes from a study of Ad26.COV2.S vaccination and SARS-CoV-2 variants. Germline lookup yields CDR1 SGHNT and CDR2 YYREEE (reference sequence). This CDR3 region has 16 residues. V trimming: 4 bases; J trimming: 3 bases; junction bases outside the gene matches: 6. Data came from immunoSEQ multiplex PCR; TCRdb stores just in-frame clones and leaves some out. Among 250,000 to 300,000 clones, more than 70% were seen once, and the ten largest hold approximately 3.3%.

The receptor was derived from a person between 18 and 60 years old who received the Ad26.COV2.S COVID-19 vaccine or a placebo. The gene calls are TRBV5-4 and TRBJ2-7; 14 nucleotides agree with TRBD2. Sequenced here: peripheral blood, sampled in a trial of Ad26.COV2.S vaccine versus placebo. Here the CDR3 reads CASSHWGLAGVYEQYF. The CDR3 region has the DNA TGTGCCAGCAGCCATTGGGGACTAGCGGGAGTCTACGAGCAGTACTTC.